This T cell receptor (beta chain) emerged from a study of siplizumab effects on memory and regulatory T cells. The J segment lost 5 bases and the V segment lost 4 bases, leaving 6 bases of the junction unmatched. The CDR3 has 14 amino acids. CDR1 is SNHLY and CDR2 is FYNNEI in the germline V gene. TEMRA, effector memory, memory and naive subsets, all unstimulated, were sequenced in a few donor pairs. Data came from immunoSEQ multiplex PCR; TCRdb stores just in-frame clones and leaves some out. Altogether about 91,000 clones are present, roughly 96% being singletons, with the ten largest covering 0.031%. Study-level results: The authors could not assign a naive or memory phenotype to roughly 80-97% of proliferating CD4+ or CD8+ clones. A major contribution to the alloresponse seemed to be made by naive T cells, which seemed more diverse than memory cells.

Details on this clone: Its specificity is not known.

The sequence came from a human donor in good health. The chain carries TRBV2 and TRBJ2-7; 9 bases map to TRBD1. The sequenced sample was naive CD4+ T cells sorted from blood. The CDR3 sequence is CASSGQGGEDEQYF. CDR3 nucleotide sequence: TGTGCCAGCAGTGGACAGGGGGGAGAAGACGAGCAGTACTTC.